Each of the 18 T cell receptor beta chains below was sequenced from the same sample in a study of T cell responses to AZD1222 COVID-19 vaccine. Only in-frame clones appear in the TCRdb table, and some are missing; sequencing was by immunoSEQ multiplex PCR. The repertoire consists of about 120,000 clones, with 80% to 90% occurring once and the leading ten covering 5% to 6%. The input for sequencing was peripheral blood, taken on day 0 of AZD1222 vaccination. These receptors all come from an adult in good health.

V usage is TRBV6-5 and J usage is TRBJ2-3, with D hard to call. Germline values: CDR1 MNHEY, CDR2 SVGAGI. The V gene lost 7 bases and the J gene lost 1 base, with 12 bases spanning the gap. The CDR3 consists of 14 residues. Here the CDR3 DNA reads TGTGCCAGCAAAAGGACGGTAGGCACAGATACGCAGTATTTT. Protein: CASKRTVGTDTQYF.

The chain is built from TRBV10-3 and TRBJ2-5, with TRBD2 matching over 15 bases. This CDR3 has 16 amino acids. V shed 11 bases, J shed 2 bases, and the junction held 9 bases outside the gene matches. From germline, CDR1 is ENHRY and CDR2 SYGVKD. The CDR3 sequence: CAVSGLAGGIQETQYF. The CDR3 DNA follows: TGTGCCGTATCGGGACTAGCGGGGGGTATTCAAGAGACCCAGTACTTC.

The chain links TRBV5-8 to TRBJ2-6; the D is unclear. Germline V lookup: CDR1 SGHTS, CDR2 YDEGEE. V was clipped by 2 bases and J by 0 bases, with 18 bases between them. This CDR3 is built from 19 residues. The CDR3 region is CASSFFRPPHFSGANVLTF. DNA for the CDR3: TGTGCCAGCAGCTTTTTTCGTCCTCCACATTTCTCTGGGGCCAACGTCCTGACTTTC.

V usage is TRBV21-1 and J usage is TRBJ1-2; whether TRBD1, the table's D call, matches the DNA was not checked. TRBV21-1 is marked as a pseudogene. The CDR3 contains 16 residues. The DNA of the CDR3 is TGTGCCAGCAGCAAAGCAAGGACAGACCTTTTCTATGGCTACACCTTC. Amino acid sequence: CASSKARTDLFYGYTF.

The V gene is TRBV3-1 (or the pseudogene TRBV3-2), the J gene TRBJ2-3, with 8 bases identical to TRBD2. V shed 4 bases and J 0 bases; nucleotides not matched to a gene: 6. CDR3 length: 16 residues. Germline loops: CDR1 LGHDT, CDR2 YNNKEL (reference sequence). CDR3 sequence: CASSPPSGLSTDTQYF. DNA of the CDR3: TGTGCCAGCAGCCCCCCTAGCGGGCTAAGCACAGATACGCAGTATTTT.

The rearrangement joins TRBV3-1 (or the pseudogene TRBV3-2) to TRBJ2-1; tentative D call: TRBD2 (5 bases). The V gene lost 3 bases and the J gene lost 8 bases, with 17 bases spanning the gap. The CDR3 has 15 residues. CDR1 and CDR2 from the germline V gene are LGHDT and YNNKEL (reference sequence). For the CDR3, the DNA is TGTGCCAGCAGCCAGGGCCTCGAAGCGGCGTATGAGCAGTTCTTC. It yields the protein CASSQGLEAAYEQFF.

This rearrangement joins TRBV6-5 to TRBJ2-7, with 8 bases aligning to TRBD1. The CDR3 runs 15 residues. V trimming: 5 bases; J trimming: 2 bases; junction bases outside the gene matches: 8. Per germline, CDR1 MNHEY and CDR2 SVGAGI. The CDR3 DNA follows: TGTGCCAGCAGTCCCCCCGGACAGGGTCCCTACGAGCAGTACTTC. The encoded protein is CASSPPGQGPYEQYF.

The chain recombines TRBV7-8 with TRBJ1-4; possible D gene TRBD1, 6 bases. Deletions cut 1 base from V and 3 bases from J, with 15 bases between. The CDR3 is 17 amino acids. In germline, CDR1 is SGHVS, CDR2 FQNEAQ. This CDR3 is CASSLVRGLAANEKLFF. The CDR3 nucleotides read TGTGCCAGCAGCTTAGTCAGGGGTCTCGCGGCTAATGAAAAACTGTTTTTT.

The chain couples TRBV4-2 to TRBJ1-2; 7 positions agree with TRBD1. Trimming cost V 0 bases and J 0 bases; bases outside gene matches: 4. The germline CDR1 and CDR2 sequences are LGHNA and YNFKEQ. The CDR3 length is 16 residues. CDR3 in amino acids: CASSQDPGTANYGYTF. For the CDR3, the DNA is TGTGCCAGCAGCCAAGATCCTGGGACAGCTAACTATGGCTACACCTTC.

The table lists this clone with a few counts. The chain couples TRBV3-1 (or the pseudogene TRBV3-2) to TRBJ1-2, with 9 positions matching TRBD1. J gave up 5 bases and V 1 base, and 8 bases lay outside the gene matches. The CDR3 loop spans 16 amino acids. Germline V gene data show CDR1 as LGHDT and CDR2 as YNNKEL (reference sequence). CDR3 bases: TGTGCCAGCAGCCAAGGTGGGGACAGGGCCCCTTATGGCTACACCTTC. Amino acid sequence: CASSQGGDRAPYGYTF.

The CDR3 DNA is TGTGCCAGCAGCGGGAGACAGGGCACAGATACGCAGTATTTT. Amino acids: CASSGRQGTDTQYF. The rearrangement joins TRBV7-9 to TRBJ2-3; a possible D gene is TRBD1 (6 bases). CDR3 length equals 14 residues. Trimming shortened V by 5 bases and J by 1 base, and 10 bases separated the two germline ends. Germline lookup yields CDR1 SEHNR and CDR2 FQNEAQ (reference sequence).

V and J are TRBV5-1 and TRBJ1-2; D gene uncertain. Germline assignment: CDR1 SGHRS and CDR2 YFSETQ. Trimming left V 5 bases short and J 4 bases short, with 15 bases between. The CDR3 length is 14 residues. DNA for the CDR3: TGCGCCAGCAGTCTTGACGGCGAGAGCTATGGCTACACCTTC. Amino acid sequence: CASSLDGESYGYTF.

This chain joins TRBV30 and TRBJ2-3, with D perhaps given as TRBD1 or TRBD2 (6 bases each). The germline V gene encodes CDR1 GTSNPN and CDR2 SVGIG (reference sequence). The CDR3 extends over 13 amino acids. The ends were cut back, 0 bases at V and 4 bases at J, with 8 bases in the middle. This chain's CDR3 is CAWSVGGSDTQYF. The CDR3, as DNA: TGTGCCTGGAGTGTAGGGGGGTCAGATACGCAGTATTTT.

The CDR3 is CASSLGRDGYTF. The CDR3, as DNA: TGTGCCAGCAGCTTAGGCAGGGATGGCTACACCTTC. The rearrangement uses TRBV11-2 and TRBJ1-2, with D maybe TRBD1 (5 bases). CDR1 is SGHAT and CDR2 is FQNNGV in the germline V gene. The CDR3 totals 12 residues. V gave up 1 base and J gave up 6 bases, with 6 bases separating them. Using reference TRBV11-2 and TRBJ1-2 for the parts outside the CDR3, the full variable domain is EAGVAQSPRYKIIEKRQSVAFWCNPISGHATLYWYQQILGQGPKLLIQFQNNGVVDDSQLPKDRFSAERLKGVDSTLKIQPAKLEDSAVYLCASSLGRDGYTFGSGTRLTVV.

The chain carries TRBV5-1 and TRBJ1-2; no reliable D call. From germline, CDR1 is SGHRS and CDR2 YFSETQ. V lost 6 bases to trimming and J lost 2 bases, with 14 bases between them. The CDR3 is 14 residues long. DNA for the CDR3: TGCGCCAGCACCCTGGGTGCAACCAACTATGGCTACACCTTC. It yields the protein CASTLGATNYGYTF.

The rearrangement joins TRBV4-2 to TRBJ1-1; the D gene is possibly TRBD1 (6 bases). The CDR3 contains 13 residues. Trimming took off 3 bases at V and 7 bases at J, with 12 bases between the two ends. Germline V lookup: CDR1 LGHNA, CDR2 YNFKEQ. The CDR3 region is CASSQEQGNEAFF. CDR3 sequence (DNA): TGTGCCAGCAGCCAGGAACAGGGAAATGAAGCTTTCTTT.

The chain has TRBV7-9 and TRBJ1-6; 7 bases are shared with TRBD1. CDR3 length equals 13 residues. Trimming removed 4 bases from V and 9 bases from J; junction bases left unmatched: 3. The germline V gene has CDR1 SEHNR and CDR2 FQNEAQ (reference sequence). CDR3: CASSSQGVSPLHF. The CDR3 bases are TGTGCCAGCAGCTCCCAGGGGGTTTCACCCCTCCACTTT.

This clone was seen a handful of times. The chain uses TRBV6-5 and TRBJ1-1; perhaps TRBD1 as D (5 bases). V was cut by 8 bases and J by 3 bases, with 16 bases left in between. The CDR3 contains 14 residues. CDR1 and CDR2 (germline): MNHEY, SVGAGI. The CDR3 coding sequence is TGTGCCAGCCAGTGGCGGGACGGCCACACTGAAGCTTTCTTT. This gives the protein CASQWRDGHTEAFF.